The clone carrying this T cell receptor (beta chain) was seen only once. Primed by a sample-barcoded 5' primer and a J-beta primer mix, a second PCR proceeded for roughly 7 to 11 cycles. TCRdb itself ran the 5' RACE reads through MiXCR, one entry per CDR3 protein. The sample carries some 1,000,000 distinct CDR3 sequences, about 23% recorded once. This sample was included in a study of blood T cells in healthy people across ages. These same records also appear under a second study, on T cells of mothers and their children.

This sequence was found in a girl aged 2-10 years in good health. Sequenced material: blood.

CDR3 DNA: TGTGCCACCAGCAGCGACCGTGGCGGGGATTACGAGCAGTACTTC. It codes for CATSSDRGGDYEQYF. This chain joins TRBV15 and TRBJ2-5; D possibly corresponds to TRBD2 (6 bases). Matching the DNA end better, TRBJ2-7 makes the J call doubtful. The V gene's germline CDR1 is LNHNV and CDR2 YYDKDF (reference sequence). The CDR3 runs to 15 residues.